This T cell receptor beta chain was sequenced during a study of blood T cells in healthy people across ages. In the study overall: About one barcoded beta molecule was captured per two T cells (by template switching).

This clonotype has a count of ten or more. CDR3 size: 14 residues. V shed 5 bases, J shed 2 bases, and the junction held 6 bases outside the gene matches. Per the germline V gene, CDR1 is SGHTA and CDR2 is FQGNSA. A sample-barcoded 5' primer and a J-beta primer mix were used in a second PCR of roughly 6 to 11 cycles. The study obtained at least 2.5 million CDR3-containing paired-end reads from every sample. TCRdb called the 5' RACE reads again in MiXCR, with one record for every CDR3 protein. The repertoire has about 670,000 distinct CDR3 sequences, 40% to 45% of them found once; the top ten carry around 30%.

The J gene is TRBJ2-7, the V gene TRBV7-2, with 7 bases lining up with TRBD1. The sequence was collected from a man older than 75 in good health. The sequenced sample consisted of blood. The CDR3 nucleotides read TGTGCCAGCAGCCCGGGACAGCCCGCCTACGAGCAGTACTTC. Translated, it gives CASSPGQPAYEQYF.